Each of the 10 T cell receptor beta chains below was sequenced from the same sample in a study of T-cell reconstitution after alpha-beta-depleted transplantation in children (dated by TCRdb to 2015 to 2016). Receptor amplification or capture employed PCR. Sequenced on an Illumina HiSeq 2500. To normalize quantification of the TCRbeta repertoire, the TCR libraries were built with molecular barcoding that relied on unique molecular identifiers. The public reads were reprocessed in TCRdb via fastp at Q25 and MiXCR, keeping in-frame beta chains. Rows with one shared CDR3 protein collapse into an entry with the most common genes and DNA. For this sample there are around 250,000 distinct CDR3 sequences; roughly 23% appear just once. Of the sample, about 2.6% is held by the ten largest clones. What the treatment or condition label conveys for this sample: allogeneic hematopoietic cell transplantation with graft depleted of TCRalphabeta T cells and CD19 B cells.

The sample here was PBMCs, taken before TCRalphabeta/CD19-depleted stem cell transplant. All receptors derive from a girl aged 2-10 years with Fanconi anemia, due to receive a stem cell transplant.

This clonotype came up a few times. This sequence joins TRBV5-1 and TRBJ2-1, with 9 positions matching TRBD1. Germline values: CDR1 SGHRS, CDR2 YFSETQ. The CDR3 loop spans 17 amino acids. J lost 2 bases, V lost 0 bases, and 6 bases had no gene match. This CDR3 reads CASSLVVGTGTYNEQFF. The CDR3 DNA reads TGCGCCAGCAGCTTGGTTGTCGGGACAGGGACCTACAATGAGCAGTTCTTC.

This clonotype has at least ten counts. The chain is built from TRBV7-6 and TRBJ2-3; 8 nucleotides match TRBD2. Germline trimming cut 5 bases from V and 2 bases from J; bases unmatched to any gene: 3. Germline values: CDR1 SGHVS, CDR2 FNYEAQ. The CDR3 runs 14 residues. CDR3 residues: CASSRTSHTDTQYF. The CDR3 DNA sequence: TGTGCCAGCAGCCGGACTAGCCACACAGATACGCAGTATTTT.

This clonotype was observed a few times. The chain joins TRBV5-1 to TRBJ2-7; D ambiguous. V was shortened by 1 base and J by 3 bases, with 8 bases between the two germline ends. Germline CDR1 reads SGHRS; CDR2 reads YFSETQ. The CDR3 is 13 amino acids. DNA of the CDR3: TGCGCCAGCAGCTTGTGGTCGAACTACGAGCAGTACTTC. This codes for CASSLWSNYEQYF.

The chain links TRBV7-7 to TRBJ2-5; D unclear. The germline CDR1 and CDR2 sequences are SSHAT and FNYEAQ (reference sequence). The length of the CDR3 is 12 residues. With 2 bases removed from V and 9 bases from J, the gap between germline ends came to 10 bases. CDR3 amino acids: CASSLTGRPQYF. The CDR3 DNA reads as TGTGCCAGCAGCTTAACCGGTCGGCCCCAGTACTTC.

The gene calls are TRBV27 and TRBJ2-1; possibly TRBD2 for D (7 bases). CDR1 and CDR2 from the germline V gene are MNHEY and SMNVEV (reference sequence). The CDR3 loop spans 16 amino acids. Between the trimmed V and J ends, which lost 2 bases and 8 bases, there was a span of 19 bases. CDR3 amino acids: CASSLGVRGRGDEQFF. DNA for the CDR3: TGTGCCAGCAGTTTAGGAGTTAGGGGGAGGGGCGATGAGCAGTTCTTC.

Ten or more counts support this clonotype. V gene TRBV4-2 combines with J gene TRBJ2-1; 15 bases align to TRBD2. With 2 bases clipped from V and 0 bases from J, the junction kept 5 bases outside the gene matches. The CDR3 loop spans 19 amino acids. Germline V lookup: CDR1 LGHNA, CDR2 YNFKEQ. CDR3 sequence: CASSQLGLAGGSSYNEQFF. In DNA form, the CDR3 reads TGTGCCAGCAGCCAACTTGGACTAGCGGGGGGGAGCTCCTACAATGAGCAGTTCTTC.

This clonotype was counted a few times. The chain combines TRBV5-5 with TRBJ2-3, with 10 bases that match TRBD2. V lost 1 base to trimming and J lost 3 bases; unmatched junction nucleotides: 5. CDR1 is SGHKS and CDR2 is YYEKEE in the germline V gene (reference sequence). This CDR3 has 16 amino acids. The CDR3 protein is CASSLLLAGVTDTQYF. CDR3 sequence (DNA): TGTGCCAGCAGCTTGCTCCTAGCGGGGGTTACAGATACGCAGTATTTT.

This clonotype was counted at least ten times. The chain has TRBV29-1 and TRBJ2-5; D uncertain. V lost 3 bases and J lost 5, with 25 bases in between. Looked up from germline, CDR1 is SQVTM and CDR2 is ANQGSEA. The CDR3 length is 17 residues. CDR3 loop: CSVDHPTEVVRVETQYF. The DNA for the CDR3 is TGCAGCGTTGATCACCCAACGGAAGTAGTAAGGGTGGAGACCCAGTACTTC.

This clonotype was found once. The CDR3 sequence is CSAKLNGLAASEQFF. CDR3 bases: TGCAGTGCTAAATTAAATGGCCTAGCGGCGAGCGAGCAGTTCTTC. J is TRBJ2-1 and V is TRBV20-1; 7 nucleotides align to TRBD2. The V segment lost 4 bases and the J segment 10 bases; nucleotides outside the gene matches: 16. This CDR3 spans 15 amino acids. Germline CDR1 DFQATT, CDR2 SNEGSKA (reference sequence).

J is TRBJ1-2 and V is TRBV28; 7 nucleotides line up with TRBD1. This CDR3 is 12 amino acids long. Germline V lookup: CDR1 MDHEN, CDR2 SYDVKM. J was trimmed by 10 bases and V by 4 bases; bases with no gene match: 6. CDR3 protein: CASSSSGGIYTF. CDR3 nucleotides: TGTGCCAGCAGTTCCTCAGGGGGAATCTACACCTTC.